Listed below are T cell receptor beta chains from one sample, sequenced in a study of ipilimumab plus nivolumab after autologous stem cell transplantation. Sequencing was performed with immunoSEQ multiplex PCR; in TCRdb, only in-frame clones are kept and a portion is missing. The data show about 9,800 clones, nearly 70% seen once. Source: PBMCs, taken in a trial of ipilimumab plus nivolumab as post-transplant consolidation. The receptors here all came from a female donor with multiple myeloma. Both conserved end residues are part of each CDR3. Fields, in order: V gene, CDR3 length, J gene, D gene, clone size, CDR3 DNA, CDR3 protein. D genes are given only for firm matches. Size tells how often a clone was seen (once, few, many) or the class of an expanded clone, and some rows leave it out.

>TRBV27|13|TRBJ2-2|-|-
TGTGCCAGCAGCTTACTGGGCACCGGGGAGCTGTTTTTT
CASSLLGTGELFF
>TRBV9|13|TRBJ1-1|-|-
TGTGCCAGCAGCGTCCGTCTGACCACTGAAGCTTTCTTT
CASSVRLTTEAFF
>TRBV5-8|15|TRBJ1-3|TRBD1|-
TGTGCCAGCAGCCAGGGGGAAGTGGCTGGAAACACCATATATTTT
CASSQGEVAGNTIYF
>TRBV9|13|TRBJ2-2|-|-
TGTGCCAGCAGCGTAGGAGCTACCGGGGAGCTGTTTTTT
CASSVGATGELFF
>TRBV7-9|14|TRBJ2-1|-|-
TGTGCCAGCAGCTTAGGCGACGTCCTCAATGAGCAGTTCTTC
CASSLGDVLNEQFF
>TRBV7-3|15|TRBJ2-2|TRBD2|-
TGTGCCAGCAGCTTAGGCGGACTAGCGGTCGGGGAGCTGTTTTTT
CASSLGGLAVGELFF
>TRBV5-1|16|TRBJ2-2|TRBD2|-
TGCGCCAGCAGCTCGACTAGCCCCGCGAACACCGGGGAGCTGTTTTTT
CASSSTSPANTGELFF
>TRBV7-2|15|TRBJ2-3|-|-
TGTGCCAGCAGCTTAGTCTGGACAGGCACAGATACGCAGTATTTT
CASSLVWTGTDTQYF
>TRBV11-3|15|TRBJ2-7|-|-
TGTGCCAGCAGCTTACTGTCCGGGTCTTACTACGAGCAGTACTTC
CASSLLSGSYYEQYF
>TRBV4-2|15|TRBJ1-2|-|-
TGTGCCAGCAGCCAGGCCGGAGGGGAAGGCTATGGCTACACCTTC
CASSQAGGEGYGYTF
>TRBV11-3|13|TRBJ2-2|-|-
TGTGCCAGCAGCTTAAAAGGGAAGAGGGAGCTGTTTTTT
CASSLKGKRELFF
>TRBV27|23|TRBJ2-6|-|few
TGTGCCAGCAGTCCCGACTTCTCAGATCTCCGGATAGGGAGGAGTTCTGGGGCCAACGTCCTGACTTTC
CASSPDFSDLRIGRSSGANVLTF
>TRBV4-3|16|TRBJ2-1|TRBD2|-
TGCGCCAGCAGCCAAGATAGGACTAGCCGATACAATGAGCAGTTCTTC
CASSQDRTSRYNEQFF
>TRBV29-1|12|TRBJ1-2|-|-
TGCAGCGTACCTCAGGCTCCTCATGGCTACACCTTC
CSVPQAPHGYTF
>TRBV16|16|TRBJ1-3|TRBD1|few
TGTGCCAGCAGCCAATATGGGACAGGTTTCGGAAACACCATATATTTT
CASSQYGTGFGNTIYF
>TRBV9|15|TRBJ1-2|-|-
TGTGCCAGCAGCGCAGGTCCTTCGGGGGGCGAGGGCTACACCTTC
CASSAGPSGGEGYTF
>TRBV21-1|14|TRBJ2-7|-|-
TGTGCCAGCAGCAAAGTTCACAGCTCCTACGAGCAGTACTTC
CASSKVHSSYEQYF
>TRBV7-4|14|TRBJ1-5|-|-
TGTGCCAGCAGCCAAAGTAATAGCAATCAGCCCCAGCATTTT
CASSQSNSNQPQHF
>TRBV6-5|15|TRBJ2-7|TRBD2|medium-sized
TGTGCCAGCAGGGGGACTAGCGGGAGGATTGGCGAGCAGTACTTC
CASRGTSGRIGEQYF
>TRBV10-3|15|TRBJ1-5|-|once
TGTGCCATCAGTGAGTCTGGGTATACCAATCAGCCCCAGCATTTT
CAISESGYTNQPQHF
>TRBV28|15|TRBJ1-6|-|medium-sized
TGTGCCAGCAGTAAGGCGACCTCCTATAATTCACCCCTCCACTTT
CASSKATSYNSPLHF
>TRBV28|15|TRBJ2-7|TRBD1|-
TGTGCCAACAGATTTGGGCCTGACAGGGTCTACGAGCAGTACTTC
CANRFGPDRVYEQYF
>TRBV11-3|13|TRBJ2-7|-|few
TGTGCCAGCAGCCTAGGGTGGGGTGCTGAGCAGTACTTC
CASSLGWGAEQYF
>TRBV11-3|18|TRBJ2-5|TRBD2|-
TGTGCCAGCAGCCATGGACTAGCGGGAGGGGGGATCCAAGAGACCCAGTACTTC
CASSHGLAGGGIQETQYF
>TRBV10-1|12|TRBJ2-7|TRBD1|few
TGCGCCAGCAGTTCCAGGGGGCAAGGGCAGTACTTC
CASSSRGQGQYF
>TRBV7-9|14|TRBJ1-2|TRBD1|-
TGTGCCAGCAGCTTGGGTATAGGGGGCTCTGGCTACACCTTC
CASSLGIGGSGYTF
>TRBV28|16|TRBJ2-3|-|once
TGTGCCAGCAGATCCCCTAGGGGGTTAAACACAGATACGCAGTATTTT
CASRSPRGLNTDTQYF
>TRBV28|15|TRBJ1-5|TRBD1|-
TGTGCCAGCATTCCCACAGGGGATAGCAATCAGCCCCAGCATTTT
CASIPTGDSNQPQHF
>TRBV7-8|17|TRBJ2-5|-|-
TGTGCCAGCAGCTTAGCGCAGACAGGGCTCGGGGGAGAGACCCAGTACTTC
CASSLAQTGLGGETQYF
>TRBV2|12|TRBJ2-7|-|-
TGTGCCAGCAGTCCCCTCTCCTACGAGCAGTACTTC
CASSPLSYEQYF
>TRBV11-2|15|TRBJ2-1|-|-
TGTGCCAGCAGCTTAGGTAGCGGTAGTAGGAATGAGCAGTTCTTC
CASSLGSGSRNEQFF
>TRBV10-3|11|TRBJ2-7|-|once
TGTGCCATCAGTGAGTCGGGAGGGCAGTACTTC
CAISESGGQYF
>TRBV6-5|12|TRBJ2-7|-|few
TGTGCCAGCAGTGCCGTTCTGGGCGAGCAGTACTTC
CASSAVLGEQYF
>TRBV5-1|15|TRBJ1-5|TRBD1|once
TGCGCCAGCAGCGCAGGGACAGCAATAGGGCAGCCCCAGCATTTT
CASSAGTAIGQPQHF
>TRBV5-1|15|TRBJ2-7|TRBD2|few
TGCGCCAGCAGCCCTAAGCGGGAGGTGGGGGACGAGCAGTACTTC
CASSPKREVGDEQYF
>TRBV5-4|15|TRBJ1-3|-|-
TGTGCCAGCAGCCGGAGGACGGGACATGGAAACACCATATATTTT
CASSRRTGHGNTIYF
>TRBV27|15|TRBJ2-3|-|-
TGTGCCAGCAGTTTTAGTCCCAGGGGCACAGATACGCAGTATTTT
CASSFSPRGTDTQYF
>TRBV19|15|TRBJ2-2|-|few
TGTGCCAGTAATGGGGGGCAGGGGAACACCGGGGAGCTGTTTTTT
CASNGGQGNTGELFF
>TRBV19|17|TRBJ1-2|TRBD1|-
TGTGCCAGTAGTACAAGCGTAAGGACAGGGGGCGCACATGGCTACACCTTC
CASSTSVRTGGAHGYTF
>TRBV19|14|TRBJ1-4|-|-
TGTGCCAGTAGTAGCCCGGGCAGTAATGAAAAACTGTTTTTT
CASSSPGSNEKLFF
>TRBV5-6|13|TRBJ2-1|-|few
TGTGCCAGCAGCTTACCAGGATGGGGTGAGCAGTTCTTC
CASSLPGWGEQFF
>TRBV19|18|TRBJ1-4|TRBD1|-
TGTGCCAGTATATCGACAGGGAGGACAGGGAGCACTAATGAAAAACTGTTTTTT
CASISTGRTGSTNEKLFF
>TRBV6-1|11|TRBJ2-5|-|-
TGTGCCAGCAGTGAACAAGAGACCCAGTACTTC
CASSEQETQYF
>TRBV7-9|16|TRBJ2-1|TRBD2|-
TGTGCCAGCAGCACCTCTAGCGGGAGGGCCGTTAATGAGCAGTTCTTC
CASSTSSGRAVNEQFF
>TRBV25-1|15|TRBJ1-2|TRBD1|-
TGTGCCAGCAGTGGGGGACAGGGATCCCTCTATGGCTACACCTTC
CASSGGQGSLYGYTF
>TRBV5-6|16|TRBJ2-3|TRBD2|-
TGTGCCAGCAGCGAGACTAGCGGGAGTCGGCCAGATACGCAGTATTTT
CASSETSGSRPDTQYF
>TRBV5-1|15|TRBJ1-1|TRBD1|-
TGCGCCAGCACCCGGGACAGGCTACAGAACACTGAAGCTTTCTTT
CASTRDRLQNTEAFF
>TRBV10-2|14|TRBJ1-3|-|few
TGCGCCAGCAGGGGGGGGACAACTGGAAACACCATATATTTT
CASRGGTTGNTIYF
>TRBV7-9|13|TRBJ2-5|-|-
TGTGCCAGCAGTTTGGGGAACCAAGAGACCCAGTACTTC
CASSLGNQETQYF
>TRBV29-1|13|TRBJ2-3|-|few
TGCAGCGTTGCCATCACTAGCACAGATACGCAGTATTTT
CSVAITSTDTQYF
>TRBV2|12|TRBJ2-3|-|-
TGTGCCAGCAGTGACAGCACAGATACGCAGTATTTT
CASSDSTDTQYF
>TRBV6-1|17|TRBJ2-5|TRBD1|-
TGTGCCAGCAGTGTAACCACAGGGGTCACTTATGGAGAGACCCAGTACTTC
CASSVTTGVTYGETQYF
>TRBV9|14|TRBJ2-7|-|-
TGTGCCAGCAGCGGTCAGGGAACCTCCTACGAGCAGTACTTC
CASSGQGTSYEQYF